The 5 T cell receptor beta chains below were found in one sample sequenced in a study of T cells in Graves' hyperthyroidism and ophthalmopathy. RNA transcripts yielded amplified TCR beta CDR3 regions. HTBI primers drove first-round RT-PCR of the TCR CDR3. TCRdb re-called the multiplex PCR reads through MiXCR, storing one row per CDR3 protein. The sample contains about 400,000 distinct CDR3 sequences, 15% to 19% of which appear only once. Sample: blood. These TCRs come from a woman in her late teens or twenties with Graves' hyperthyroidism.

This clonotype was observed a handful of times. The CDR3 reads CASSLGQGARSGNTIYF. CDR3 nucleotide sequence: TGCGCCAGCAGCCTGGGACAGGGGGCAAGATCTGGAAACACCATATATTTT. V and J are TRBV5-1 and TRBJ1-3; 12 bases fit TRBD1. The V and J ends lost 4 bases and 1 base, in that order; junction bases with no gene match: 6. Germline loops: CDR1 SGHRS, CDR2 YFSETQ. The CDR3 length is 17 residues.

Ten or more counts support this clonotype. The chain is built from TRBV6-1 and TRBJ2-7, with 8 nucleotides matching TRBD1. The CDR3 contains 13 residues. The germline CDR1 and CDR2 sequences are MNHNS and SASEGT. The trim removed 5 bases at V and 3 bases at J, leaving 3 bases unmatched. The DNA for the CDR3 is TGTGCCAGCAGTCGGGGACAGGTCTACGAGCAGTACTTC. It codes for CASSRGQVYEQYF.

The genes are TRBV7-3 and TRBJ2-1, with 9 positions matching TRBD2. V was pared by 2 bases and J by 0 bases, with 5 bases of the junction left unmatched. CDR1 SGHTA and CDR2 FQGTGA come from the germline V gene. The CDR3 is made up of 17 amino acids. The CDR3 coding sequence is TGTGCCAGCAGCTTAGCTAGCGGGGAGAGCTCCTACAATGAGCAGTTCTTC. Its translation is CASSLASGESSYNEQFF.

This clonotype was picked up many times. The CDR3 loop is CAISGKQGNNEQFF. Here the CDR3 DNA reads TGTGCCATCAGTGGAAAACAGGGGAACAATGAGCAGTTCTTC. The V gene is TRBV10-3, the J gene TRBJ2-1, with 7 bases lining up with TRBD1. The V segment lost 4 bases and the J segment 5 bases; nucleotides outside the gene matches: 5. The germline CDR1 and CDR2 sequences are ENHRY and SYGVKD. This CDR3 is 14 amino acids long.

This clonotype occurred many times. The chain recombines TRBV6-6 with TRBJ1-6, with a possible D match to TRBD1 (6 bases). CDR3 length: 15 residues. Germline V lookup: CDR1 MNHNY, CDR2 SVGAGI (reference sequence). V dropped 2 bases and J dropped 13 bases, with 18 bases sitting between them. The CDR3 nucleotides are TGTGCCAGCAGTTACGGCGACGGCGGGGGCTGGCCCCTCCACTTT. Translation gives CASSYGDGGGWPLHF.